These T cell receptor beta chains were read from a single sample in a study of read filtering for tumor transcriptome and immune sequencing. TCRdb used MiXCR to reprocess the reads, holding one entry per CDR3 protein. The repertoire holds about 39,000 distinct CDR3 sequences, with about 14% as singletons. Sequencing was carried out using a population of CD138-negative cells sorted from bone marrow. Every receptor here comes from a donor at least 40 years old with multiple myeloma. CDR3s include the opening cysteine and the closing phenylalanine or tryptophan. A D gene is named only where the DNA matches it firmly. Clone sizes are shown as once, few, many or a size class.

abundance: many; len: 15; d_gene: TRBD1; v_gene: TRBV5-1; j_gene: TRBJ2-1; CDR3aa: CASDPGQAPNNEQFF; CDR3nt: TGCGCCAGCGACCCGGGACAGGCGCCAAACAATGAGCAGTTCTTC
abundance: many; len: 14; d_gene: NA; v_gene: TRBV5-1; j_gene: TRBJ1-5; CDR3aa: CASSLDSGNQPQHF; CDR3nt: TGCGCCAGCAGCTTGGACAGTGGCAATCAGCCCCAGCATTTT
abundance: many; len: 17; d_gene: NA; v_gene: TRBV18; j_gene: TRBJ2-7; CDR3aa: CASSPPGLDGDAYEQYF; CDR3nt: TGTGCCAGCTCACCACCGGGGCTAGACGGAGACGCCTACGAGCAGTACTTC
abundance: many; len: 15; d_gene: NA; v_gene: TRBV4-1; j_gene: TRBJ1-4; CDR3aa: CASSQDGGSNEKLFF; CDR3nt: TGCGCCAGCAGCCAAGATGGGGGTTCTAATGAAAAACTGTTTTTT
abundance: many; len: 12; d_gene: NA; v_gene: TRBV19; j_gene: TRBJ2-7; CDR3aa: CASSKPPSEQYF; CDR3nt: TGTGCCAGTAGTAAGCCGCCTTCCGAGCAGTACTTC
abundance: few; len: 18; d_gene: TRBD1; v_gene: TRBV15; j_gene: TRBJ1-5; CDR3aa: CATSRLRPGTGPNQPQHF; CDR3nt: TGTGCCACCAGCAGACTGCGCCCCGGGACAGGGCCCAATCAGCCCCAGCATTTT
abundance: few; len: 12; d_gene: NA; v_gene: TRBV12-3/TRBV12-4; j_gene: TRBJ2-7; CDR3aa: CASSLKAHVQYF; CDR3nt: TGTGCCAGCAGTTTGAAAGCCCACGTGCAGTACTTC
abundance: few; len: 13; d_gene: TRBD2; v_gene: TRBV6-1; j_gene: TRBJ2-1; CDR3aa: CASTAGELGEQFF; CDR3nt: TGTGCCAGCACGGCGGGGGAACTTGGAGAGCAGTTCTTC
abundance: few; len: 15; d_gene: NA; v_gene: TRBV7-2; j_gene: TRBJ1-2; CDR3aa: CASSLGSDVNYGYTF; CDR3nt: TGTGCCAGCAGCTTAGGGTCAGACGTAAACTATGGCTACACCTTC
abundance: many; len: 16; d_gene: NA; v_gene: TRBV6-4; j_gene: TRBJ1-5; CDR3aa: CASRKGGGVWNQPQHF; CDR3nt: TGTGCCAGCAGAAAAGGGGGGGGCGTTTGGAATCAGCCCCAGCATTTT
abundance: many; len: 15; d_gene: NA; v_gene: TRBV7-2; j_gene: TRBJ1-5; CDR3aa: CASSLDYNSNQPQHF; CDR3nt: TGTGCCAGCAGCTTAGATTACAATAGCAATCAGCCCCAGCATTTT